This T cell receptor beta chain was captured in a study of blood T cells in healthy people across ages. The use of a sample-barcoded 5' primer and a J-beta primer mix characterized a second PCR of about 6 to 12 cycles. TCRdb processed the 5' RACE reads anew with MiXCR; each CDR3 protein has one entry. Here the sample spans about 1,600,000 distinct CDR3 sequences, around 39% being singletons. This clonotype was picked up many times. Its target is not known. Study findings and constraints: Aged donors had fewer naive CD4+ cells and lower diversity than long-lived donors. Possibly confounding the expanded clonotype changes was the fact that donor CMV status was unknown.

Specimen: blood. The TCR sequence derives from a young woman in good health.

This CDR3 is CASSQGQGDQPQHF. The CDR3 bases are TGTGCCAGCAGCCAGGGACAGGGTGATCAGCCCCAGCATTTT. The chain recombines TRBV4-2 with TRBJ1-5, with 9 bases lining up with TRBD1. The J segment lost 5 bases and the V segment lost 3 bases, leaving 2 bases of the junction unmatched. The CDR3 length is 14 residues. Per the germline V gene, CDR1 is LGHNA and CDR2 is YNFKEQ.